This TCR beta chain appears in the sequencing data of a study of control samples from healthy donors and cancer patients. The germline CDR1 and CDR2 sequences are SGHAT and FQDESV (reference sequence). V lost 5 bases and J 0 bases, leaving 16 bases between the germline ends. The length of the CDR3 is 16 residues. This clone was counted a single time. Sequencing used immunoSEQ multiplex PCR; TCRdb keeps in-frame clones, though not all of them. The sample includes 57,000 or so clones, 94% seen only once; the top ten take less than 4.5%. The receptor comes from a man younger than 40 in good health. The V and J genes are TRBV11-1 and TRBJ2-5, with D perhaps matching TRBD2 (5 bases). What was sequenced was blood. This chain's CDR3 is CASSPLTRADQETQYF. The CDR3 DNA reads TGTGCCAGCAGCCCCCTCACGAGGGCAGACCAAGAGACCCAGTACTTC.